Below, 28 T cell receptor beta chains from the same sample are listed, as sequenced in a study of T cells in women clearing cervical HPV infection. Assay used: immunoSEQ multiplex PCR; TCRdb lists only in-frame clones, some missing. The sample's table shows 15,000 to 20,000 clones. The specimen sequenced was blood buffy coat. These receptors came from a woman aged 18 to 75 with a cervical HPV16 infection that either progressed to CIN3+ or cleared (not recorded which).

For this clone: The CDR3 end is not reached by the read, which stops 3 residues before it; the germline J gene fills it in. The V and J genes are TRBV7-6 and TRBJ2-1; D possibly corresponds to TRBD2 (7 bases). This CDR3 spans 16 amino acids. The V end was cut by 4 bases, the J end by 8 bases, with 21 bases between. Germline CDR1 is SGHVS and CDR2 is FNYEAQ. CDR3 bases read: TGTGCCAGCAGCTCGGTCCTGTCGGGGGGCCCAGATGAG. Its translation: CASSSVLSGGPDE. The whole CDR3 is CASSSVLSGGPDEQFF.

As for this clone: The CDR3 end falls 3 residues outside the read, so it is completed with the germline J gene. J is TRBJ1-2 and V is TRBV6-2 or TRBV6-3; weak D call: TRBD1 (6 bases). Germline V gene lookup returns CDR1 MNHEY and CDR2 SVGEGT. This CDR3 is 16 amino acids long. CDR3 residues: CASSFLDSRGIYGYTF. CDR3 bases read: TGTGCCAGCAGTTTCCTGGACAGCAGGGGAATATACGGC.

As concerns this clone: The junction departs from germline at one end; a sequencing error may be responsible. The read terminates 3 residues before the CDR3 end, so the remaining end is supplied by the germline J gene. The genes are TRBV19 and TRBJ2-3; D is uncertain. The CDR3 loop spans 14 amino acids. Germline V gives CDR1 LNHDA, CDR2 SQIVND (reference sequence). The CDR3 sequence is CASSENLMSETQYF. Partial CDR3 DNA: TGTGCCAGTTCCGAAAATTTAATGTCAGAGACG.

In regard to this clone: The CDR3 end is not reached by the read, which stops 3 residues before it; the germline J gene fills it in. The rearrangement links TRBV7-2 to TRBJ1-2; no clear D. The germline gives CDR1 SGHTA, CDR2 FQGNSA. The CDR3 consists of 13 residues. The CDR3 loop is CASSFGGYNDYTF. The CDR3 DNA, read in part, is TGTGCCAGCAGCTTCGGAGGGTACAATGAC.

The part of the CDR3 DNA that was read is TGTGCCAGCAGCGCAGCGGACAGGGATATCTACGAG. Its translation: CASSAADRDIYE. The full CDR3 reads CASSAADRDIYEQYF. The chain links TRBV5-4 to TRBJ2-7; 8 positions agree with TRBD1. The read falls 3 residues short of the CDR3 end, and the missing part is taken from the germline J gene. This CDR3 spans 15 amino acids. CDR1 and CDR2 from the germline V gene are SGHNT and YYREEE (reference sequence). J was trimmed by 3 bases and V by 4 bases; bases with no gene match: 9.

About this clone: The read terminates 3 residues before the CDR3 end, so the remaining end is supplied by the germline J gene. The identical CDR3 is also encoded by other nucleotide sequences in the sample. This chain joins TRBV7-2 and TRBJ1-2, with unresolved D. The CDR3 is made up of 13 amino acids. The germline CDR1 and CDR2 sequences are SGHTA and FQGNSA. The CDR3 DNA, read in part, is TGTGCCAGCACCCCCACAATCTCCGAACCA. Its translation is CASTPTISEP. In full, the CDR3 reads CASTPTISEPYTF.

CDR3 DNA, as far as it was read: TGTGCCAGCAGTGGGGATTCGGGGGTTAGGAATTCGCCG. Encoded protein: CASSGDSGVRNSP. The full-length CDR3 reads as CASSGDSGVRNSPLFF. The J gene is TRBJ2-2, the V gene TRBV2, with D perhaps TRBD2 (6 bases). The read stops 3 residues short of the end of the CDR3; the missing end is completed from the germline J gene. Germline loops: CDR1 SNHLY, CDR2 FYNNEI. The CDR3 is 16 amino acids.

As concerns this clone: The read halts 3 residues ahead of the CDR3 end, with the missing end drawn from the germline J gene. The chain uses TRBV5-1 and TRBJ2-7, with TRBD1 matching over 8 bases. Germline CDR1 is SGHRS and CDR2 is YFSETQ. CDR3 length equals 14 residues. The junction had 7 bases not matched to a gene; V was cut back by 5 bases and J by 3 bases. CDR3 bases read: TGCGCCAGCAGACCGGGACAGGACTACTACGAG. Translation: CASRPGQDYYE. The whole CDR3 region reads CASRPGQDYYEQYF.

About this clone itself: The CDR3 end is not reached by the read, which stops 3 residues before it; the germline J gene fills it in. The chain uses TRBV20-1 and TRBJ1-4; 7 bases map to TRBD1. V was pared by 1 base and J by 7 bases, with 9 bases of the junction left unmatched. The germline V gene has CDR1 DFQATT and CDR2 SNEGSKA (reference sequence). The CDR3 spans 15 residues. The CDR3 protein is CSARGPGQRSEKLFF. The sequenced part of the CDR3 DNA is TGCAGTGCTAGAGGCCCGGGACAGCGAAGTGAAAAA.

In the case of this clone: The observed sequence ends 3 residues before the CDR3 terminus, with the missing tail filled in from the germline J gene. V is TRBV5-1 and J is TRBJ2-7; TRBD2 is a possible D gene (6 bases). Trimming took 0 bases from V and 2 from J, leaving 12 bases between them. This CDR3 has 15 residues. Germline CDR1 and CDR2: SGHRS and YFSETQ. The DNA read from the CDR3 is TGCGCCAGCAGCTTGGAACGCGGGATTACCTACGAG. Translation: CASSLERGITYE. The whole CDR3 sequence reads CASSLERGITYEQYF.

Regarding this clone: The CDR3 goes on 3 residues after the read ends, and that part is filled in from the germline J gene. This chain joins TRBV6-2 or TRBV6-3 and TRBJ1-1, with D perhaps TRBD1 (6 bases). The length of the CDR3 is 13 residues. Germline assignment: CDR1 MNHEY and CDR2 SVGEGT. The part of the CDR3 DNA that was read is TGTGCCAGCAGTCTGACAAGGGGGAGTCGA. It is translated as CASSLTRGSR. The full CDR3 sequence reads CASSLTRGSRAFF.

As to this clone: The CDR3 end falls 3 residues outside the read, so it is completed with the germline J gene. The chain carries TRBV5-5 and TRBJ1-4; TRBD1 aligns across 7 bases. From germline, CDR1 is SGHKS and CDR2 YYEKEE (reference sequence). Germline trimming cut 4 bases from V and 5 bases from J; bases unmatched to any gene: 5. The CDR3 has 14 residues. Partial CDR3 DNA: TGTGCCAGCAGCCCGGGACAGTTGAATGAAAAA. Translation gives CASSPGQLNEK. The whole CDR3 sequence reads CASSPGQLNEKLFF.

Comments on this clone: The read terminates 3 residues ahead of where the CDR3 ends, so the germline J gene completes it. The chain has TRBV20-1 and TRBJ1-4; TRBD1 matches at 8 bases. Germline values: CDR1 DFQATT, CDR2 SNEGSKA (reference sequence). CDR3 length: 14 residues. The CDR3 protein is CSALRTGTDSPLFF. The CDR3 bases that were read are TGCAGTGCCCTACGGACAGGGACTGATTCACCA.

As concerns this clone: The read falls 3 residues short of the CDR3 end, and the missing part is taken from the germline J gene. The rearrangement links TRBV7-6 to TRBJ2-1, with a possible D match to TRBD1 (6 bases). The ends were cut back, 5 bases at V and 6 bases at J, with 14 bases in the middle. The CDR3 runs 14 residues. The germline gives CDR1 SGHVS, CDR2 FNYEAQ. The DNA read from the CDR3 is TGTGCCAGCAGCCCGGGATGGGGGCCCAATGAG. It yields the protein CASSPGWGPNE. The entire CDR3 sequence reads CASSPGWGPNEQFF.

Concerning this clone: The read terminates 3 residues before the CDR3 end, so the remaining end is supplied by the germline J gene. This chain links TRBV6-2 or TRBV6-3 with TRBJ1-2; D remains ambiguous. The CDR3 loop spans 15 amino acids. Looked up from germline, CDR1 is MNHEY and CDR2 is SVGEGT. Here the CDR3 reads CASSTNIPTVYDYTF. The sequenced part of the CDR3 DNA is TGTGCCAGCAGTACTAATATCCCGACTGTCTACGAC.

Note on this clone: The read terminates 3 residues before the CDR3 end, so the remaining end is supplied by the germline J gene. The chain has TRBV5-6 and TRBJ2-1; D call uncertain. Trimming cost V 1 base and J 4 bases, with 9 bases left between them. This CDR3 region has 14 residues. Germline CDR1 and CDR2: SGHDT and YYEEEE. The DNA read from the CDR3 is TGTGCCAGCAGCTTGCTTGCCCAGTACAATGAG. This encodes CASSLLAQYNE. The CDR3 reads in full as CASSLLAQYNEQFF.

As concerns this clone: The read ends 3 residues early relative to the CDR3; the germline J gene fills the gap. The rearrangement joins TRBV7-8 to TRBJ1-1; no clear D gene. The germline gives CDR1 SGHVS, CDR2 FQNEAQ. The length of the CDR3 is 13 residues. V was cut by 5 bases and J by 1 base, with 8 bases left in between. The sequenced CDR3 bases are TGTGCCAGCAGCCAGAATAAGAACACTGAA. This gives the protein CASSQNKNTE. In full, the CDR3 reads CASSQNKNTEAFF.

A word on this clone: Read data end 3 residues before the CDR3 end; the end is taken from the germline J gene. This chain links TRBV29-1 with TRBJ2-3; D gene uncertain. The germline V and J ends were trimmed by 4 bases and 6 bases, with 11 bases remaining between them. CDR1 and CDR2 (germline): SQVTM, ANQGSEA. The CDR3 has 12 amino acids. Partial CDR3 DNA: TGCAGCGTTGTTGCGGCCGTCGATACG. It yields the protein CSVVAAVDT. The whole CDR3 is CSVVAAVDTQYF.

Regarding this clone: The observed sequence ends 3 residues before the CDR3 terminus, with the missing tail filled in from the germline J gene. The V gene is TRBV30, the J gene TRBJ2-3; 8 bases match TRBD1. Germline assignment: CDR1 GTSNPN and CDR2 SVGIG (reference sequence). CDR3 length equals 13 residues. The sequenced part of the CDR3 DNA is TGTGCCTGGAGTCTACAGGGGGAAGTGACG. Protein product: CAWSLQGEVT. The complete CDR3 reads CAWSLQGEVTQYF.

As to this clone: The read finishes 3 residues shy of the CDR3 end, and the germline J gene is used to complete it. The chain links TRBV30 to TRBJ1-1, with TRBD1 identical over 9 bases. This CDR3 is built from 12 residues. Germline-derived CDR1 and CDR2 are GTSNPN and SVGIG (reference sequence). This chain's CDR3 is CASGTGLGVAFF. Incomplete CDR3 DNA: TGTGCCTCCGGGACAGGGTTGGGTGTA.

Remarks on this clone: The CDR3 is cut off 3 residues early in the read; its end comes from the germline J gene. The rearrangement links TRBV18 to TRBJ1-2, with 8 bases aligning to TRBD1. The CDR3 consists of 15 residues. Trimming cost V 4 bases and J 5 bases; bases outside gene matches: 9. CDR1 is KGHSH, CDR2 LQKENI, per germline. Here the CDR3 reads CASSQETGVAYGYTF. CDR3 bases read: TGTGCCAGCTCACAAGAGACAGGGGTTGCATATGGC. Full variable domain (outside the CDR3, taken from reference TRBV18 and TRBJ1-2): NAGVMQNPRHLVRRRGQEARLRCSPMKGHSHVYWYRQLPEEGLKFMVYLQKENIIDESGMPKERFSAEFPKEGPSILRIQQVVRGDSAAYFCASSQETGVAYGYTFGSGTRLTVV.

As for this clone: Sequencing ends 3 residues short of the CDR3 end; the germline J gene provides the rest. The chain joins TRBV11-2 to TRBJ2-3; 7 nucleotides agree with TRBD1. CDR1 is SGHAT and CDR2 is FQNNGV in the germline V gene. The CDR3 spans 15 residues. This CDR3 is CASRSSGTEMETQYF. The covered CDR3 bases are TGTGCCAGCAGATCGTCCGGGACAGAAATGGAGACG.

About this clone itself: The read finishes 3 residues shy of the CDR3 end, and the germline J gene is used to complete it. This chain connects TRBV20-1 to TRBJ2-4, with D unresolved. V lost 6 bases, J lost 0 bases, and 15 bases lay in between. CDR1 and CDR2 (germline): DFQATT, SNEGSKA (reference sequence). This CDR3 is 15 amino acids long. The part of the CDR3 DNA that was read is TGCAGTGCAGGCCCCGTACGAGTAGCCAAAAACATT. It specifies CSAGPVRVAKNI. The whole CDR3 reads CSAGPVRVAKNIQYF.

Points on this clone: The read halts 3 residues ahead of the CDR3 end, with the missing end drawn from the germline J gene. This sequence joins TRBV7-9 and TRBJ2-5, with 8 positions matching TRBD2. Germline CDR1 reads SEHNR; CDR2 reads FQNEAQ (reference sequence). CDR3 length: 14 amino acids. V shed 3 bases and J 2 bases; nucleotides not matched to a gene: 2. The CDR3 protein is CASSFGGGQETQYF. CDR3 DNA (partial): TGTGCCAGCAGCTTCGGGGGGGGGCAAGAGACC.

On this clone itself: The CDR3 end falls 3 residues outside the read, so it is completed with the germline J gene. The chain links TRBV30 to TRBJ2-3, with 10 bases fitting TRBD1. The CDR3 consists of 13 residues. The V gene's germline CDR1 is GTSNPN and CDR2 SVGIG (reference sequence). CDR3 DNA, as far as it was read: TGTGCCTCCGGGACAGGGGTCGAGCAACCG. Translating gives CASGTGVEQP. The CDR3 in full is CASGTGVEQPQYF.

On this clone: Sequencing ends 3 residues short of the CDR3 end; the germline J gene provides the rest. The V gene is TRBV7-2, the J gene TRBJ2-4; D ambiguous. The CDR3 is made up of 14 amino acids. Per germline, CDR1 SGHTA and CDR2 FQGNSA. The CDR3 bases that were read are TGTGCCAGCAGCTTAGACTTCGGCGGCTATGGT. This gives the protein CASSLDFGGYG. Given in full, the CDR3 is CASSLDFGGYGQYF.

Comment on this clone: The CDR3 is cut off 3 residues early in the read; its end comes from the germline J gene. The J gene is TRBJ1-5, the V gene TRBV2; D gene uncertain. The CDR3 loop spans 13 amino acids. The V end was cut by 1 base, the J end by 6 bases, with 7 bases between. Looked up from germline, CDR1 is SNHLY and CDR2 is FYNNEI. CDR3 DNA, as far as it was read: TGTGCCAGCAGTGAAGTCCCCCTTCAGCCC. Translated: CASSEVPLQP. The CDR3 in its entirety is CASSEVPLQPQHF.

On this clone: The CDR3 end is not reached by the read, which stops 3 residues before it; the germline J gene fills it in. The genes are TRBV5-1 and TRBJ2-3, with TRBD2 matching over 12 bases. With V trimmed by 0 bases and J by 6 bases, 2 bases remained unmatched. The CDR3 totals 15 residues. The germline CDR1 and CDR2 sequences are SGHRS and YFSETQ. The CDR3: CASSLGLAGADTQYF. The part of the CDR3 DNA that was read is TGCGCCAGCAGCTTGGGACTAGCGGGGGCCGATACG. The whole variable domain, filled in from reference TRBV5-1 and TRBJ2-3, reads KAGVTQTPRYLIKTRGQQVTLSCSPISGHRSVSWYQQTPGQGLQFLFEYFSETQRNKGNFPGRFSGRQFSNSRSEMNVSTLELGDSALYLCASSLGLAGADTQYFGPGTRLTVL.